This passage covers 18 T cell receptor beta chains from one sample sequenced in a study of blood T cell repertoires in COVID-19 (dated by TCRdb to the early 2020s). The library was generated by the immunoSEQ multiplex PCR assay. TCRdb obtained this table from immuneACCESS and retained in-frame rearrangements with V and J assigned. These tables miss some clones; where compared with another copy, unresolved V genes account for less than half of the shortfall, and the remainder is unexplained. This sample is represented by tens of thousands of clones; about 86% of them were singletons. Jointly, the top ten make up around a fifth of the sample. The sequencing input was peripheral blood. The receptors originated from a woman aged 80 or older in a cohort sampled during active or convalescent COVID-19.

The rearrangement joins TRBV5-1 to TRBJ2-7, with TRBD1 matching over 7 bases. The V gene's germline CDR1 is SGHRS and CDR2 YFSETQ. This CDR3 has 14 residues. The J segment lost 1 base and the V segment lost 1 base, leaving 2 bases of the junction unmatched. The CDR3 loop is CASSLPGQSYEQYF. CDR3 DNA: TGCGCCAGCAGCTTGCCGGGACAGTCCTACGAGCAGTACTTC.

V is TRBV21-1 and J is TRBJ2-7; TRBD1 is taken as the D call from the table, unchecked against the DNA. TRBV21-1 is annotated as a pseudogene. CDR3 length: 14 amino acids. CDR3 loop: CAGCLDRAVYEQYF. The CDR3, as DNA: TGTGCCGGGTGTCTTGACAGGGCGGTCTACGAGCAGTACTTC.

The chain links TRBV5-6 to TRBJ1-5; no clear D gene. The germline gives CDR1 SGHDT, CDR2 YYEEEE. CDR3 length equals 14 residues. V was cut by 3 bases and J by 7 bases, with 14 bases left in between. The CDR3 DNA reads as TGTGCCAGCAGCTGGGGAGGGCCGGGGCAGCCCCAGCATTTT. It encodes CASSWGGPGQPQHF.

This clone occurred once. The rearrangement joins TRBV29-1 to TRBJ1-2; 10 nucleotides agree with TRBD1. Germline loops: CDR1 SQVTM, CDR2 ANQGSEA. The CDR3 is 13 residues long. The junction had 4 bases not matched to a gene; V was cut back by 7 bases and J by 2 bases. Here the CDR3 reads CSGRQGANYGYTF. The CDR3 coding sequence is TGCAGCGGAAGACAGGGGGCCAACTATGGCTACACCTTC.

CDR3 DNA: TGTGCCAGCAACCTCGGGGGGAATGAGCAGTTCTTC. Translation gives CASNLGGNEQFF. The gene calls are TRBV12-3 or TRBV12-4 and TRBJ2-1; 7 bases match TRBD2. V gave up 7 bases and J gave up 7 bases; unmatched junction bases: 4. The CDR3 sequence is 12 residues long.

This chain links TRBV6-5 with TRBJ1-5, with a weak D call TRBD1 (6 bases). With 6 bases removed from V and 2 bases from J, the gap between germline ends came to 14 bases. The CDR3 sequence is 15 residues long. Germline CDR1 is MNHEY and CDR2 is SVGAGI. DNA of the CDR3: TGTGCCAGCAGCCGTACAGGGTCGGGCAATCAGCCCCAGCATTTT. Its protein is CASSRTGSGNQPQHF.

V usage is TRBV5-1 and J usage is TRBJ1-1; no definite D call. V was shortened by 5 bases and J by 3 bases, with 17 bases between the two germline ends. Germline CDR1 and CDR2: SGHRS and YFSETQ. CDR3 length: 15 amino acids. CDR3 nucleotide sequence: TGCGCCAGCAGTTTCGGCACTAAAAAAGACACTGAAGCTTTCTTT. This encodes CASSFGTKKDTEAFF.

The chain has TRBV5-4 and TRBJ2-5, with a possible D match to TRBD2 (6 bases). Germline CDR1 is SGHNT and CDR2 is YYREEE (reference sequence). Trimming removed 0 bases at V and 3 bases at J, with 9 bases between. This CDR3 region has 14 residues. In DNA form, the CDR3 reads TGTGCCAGCAGCTTGGTAGCTAGCGAAGAGACCCAGTACTTC. It yields the protein CASSLVASEETQYF.

J is TRBJ2-3 and V is TRBV19; possibly TRBD1 for D (7 bases). From germline, CDR1 is LNHDA and CDR2 SQIVND (reference sequence). The CDR3 has 14 amino acids. Trimming pared 4 bases from V and 2 bases from J, leaving 10 bases between. CDR3 nucleotides: TGTGCCAGTAGTACCAGGGGGGTCACAGATACGCAGTATTTT. It specifies CASSTRGVTDTQYF.

This chain connects TRBV29-1 to TRBJ2-1, with 7 positions matching TRBD1. V lost 0 bases, J lost 0 bases, and 8 bases stayed unmatched. The CDR3 contains 17 residues. Germline V gene sequence: CDR1 SQVTM, CDR2 ANQGSEA. The CDR3 DNA reads TGCAGCGTTGAAGATAGGGGGCCCTATTACTCCTACAATGAGCAGTTCTTC. Its translation: CSVEDRGPYYSYNEQFF.

For the CDR3, the DNA is TGTGCCAGCAGTGAATACCCAGGGCCCTACAATGAGCAGTTCTTC. This sequence encodes CASSEYPGPYNEQFF. This sequence joins TRBV25-1 and TRBJ2-1; possible D gene TRBD1, 5 bases. This CDR3 is built from 15 residues. Trimming stripped 0 bases from V and 2 bases from J, with 8 bases between. Germline values: CDR1 MGHDK, CDR2 SYGVNS.

This clone is labeled medium-sized. This chain links TRBV10-1 with TRBJ2-1; 7 bases agree with TRBD2. CDR1 is WNHNN and CDR2 is SYGVQD in the germline V gene (reference sequence). This CDR3 spans 16 amino acids. The V gene end was trimmed by 10 bases and the J gene end by 1 base; junction bases not matched to a gene: 13. The CDR3 sequence is CATSGTEFPSYNEQFF. The CDR3 DNA follows: TGCGCCACGAGCGGGACTGAGTTTCCATCCTACAATGAGCAGTTCTTC.

V is TRBV5-1 and J is TRBJ1-1, with TRBD1 identical over 9 bases. This CDR3 is 16 amino acids long. Trimming at V came to 2 bases and at J to 4 bases, leaving 9 bases not matched to a gene. Germline V gene data show CDR1 as SGHRS and CDR2 as YFSETQ. CDR3 loop: CASSFGTGPEGTEAFF. CDR3 nucleotides: TGCGCCAGCAGCTTTGGGACAGGGCCGGAGGGCACTGAAGCTTTCTTT.

The V call is TRBV6-4, the J call TRBJ2-4, with TRBD1 identical over 10 bases. J gave up 1 base and V 0 bases, and 12 bases lay outside the gene matches. The germline V gene has CDR1 MRHNA and CDR2 SNTAGT. This CDR3 comprises 20 residues. This chain's CDR3 is CASSDSWTGGGVNAKNIQYF. As DNA, the CDR3 is TGTGCCAGCAGTGACTCCTGGACAGGGGGAGGGGTGAATGCCAAAAACATTCAGTACTTC.

The chain links TRBV5-1 to TRBJ2-3, with 8 bases lining up with TRBD1. The CDR3 is made up of 16 amino acids. Germline V gene lookup returns CDR1 SGHRS and CDR2 YFSETQ. With 4 bases clipped from V and 2 bases from J, the junction kept 9 bases outside the gene matches. For the CDR3, the DNA is TGCGCCAGCAGCGCCGGACAGGGCGACTACACAGATACGCAGTATTTT. This sequence encodes CASSAGQGDYTDTQYF.

The chain recombines TRBV27 with TRBJ1-2; D unclear. The length of the CDR3 is 13 residues. Germline CDR1 MNHEY, CDR2 SMNVEV (reference sequence). V lost 3 bases and J 4 bases, leaving 9 bases between the germline ends. CDR3 region: CASSLDSAYGYTF. Written as DNA, the CDR3 is TGTGCCAGCAGTTTGGACTCAGCCTATGGCTACACCTTC.

This chain uses TRBV12-3 or TRBV12-4 with TRBJ2-5; tentatively, D is TRBD1 (6 bases). V lost 5 bases and J lost 5, with 12 bases in between. The CDR3 is made up of 13 amino acids. In nucleotides, the CDR3 is TGTGCCAGCAGTGGGGGCCAAGGGGAGACCCAGTACTTC. Its translation: CASSGGQGETQYF.

This clone has a handful of counts. The chain couples TRBV10-3 to TRBJ2-3; 10 bases fit TRBD2. Germline V gives CDR1 ENHRY, CDR2 SYGVKD. With 6 bases clipped from V and 4 bases from J, the junction kept 10 bases outside the gene matches. The CDR3 contains 16 residues. The CDR3 DNA reads TGTGCCATCAGGGCCAGAGCGGGAGGGGTACCAGATACGCAGTATTTT. Protein: CAIRARAGGVPDTQYF.